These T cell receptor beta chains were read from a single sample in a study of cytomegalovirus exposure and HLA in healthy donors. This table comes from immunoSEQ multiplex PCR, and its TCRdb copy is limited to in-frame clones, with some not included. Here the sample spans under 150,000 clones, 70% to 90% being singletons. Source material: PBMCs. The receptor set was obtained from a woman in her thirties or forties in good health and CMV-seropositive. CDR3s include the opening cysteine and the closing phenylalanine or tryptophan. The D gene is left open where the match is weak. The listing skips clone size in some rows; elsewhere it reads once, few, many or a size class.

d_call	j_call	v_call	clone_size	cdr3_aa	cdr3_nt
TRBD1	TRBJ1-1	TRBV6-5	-	CASSFRQGSGTEAFF	TGTGCCAGCAGTTTCCGACAGGGGAGCGGCACTGAAGCTTTCTTT
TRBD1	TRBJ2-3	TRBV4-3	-	CASSQELTYSRQGSTDTQYF	TGCGCCAGCAGCCAAGAACTTACATACTCCAGACAGGGGAGCACAGATACGCAGTATTTT
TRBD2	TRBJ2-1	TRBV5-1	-	CASSGGGSLNNEQFF	TGCGCCAGCAGCGGGGGGGGTAGTCTTAACAATGAGCAGTTCTTC
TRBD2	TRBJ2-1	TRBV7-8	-	CASSLRLAGEGQEQFF	TGTGCCAGCAGCCTCCGACTAGCGGGAGAGGGACAGGAGCAGTTCTTC
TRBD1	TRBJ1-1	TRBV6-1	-	CASSESLGLGQGLNTEAFF	TGTGCCAGCAGTGAATCCCTAGGCTTAGGACAGGGCTTGAACACTGAAGCTTTCTTT
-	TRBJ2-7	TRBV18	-	CASSPGQGSFYEQYF	TGTGCCAGCTCACCCGGGCAGGGGAGCTTCTACGAGCAGTACTTC
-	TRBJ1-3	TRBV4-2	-	CASSPDRNSGNTIYF	TGTGCCAGCAGCCCCGACAGAAACTCTGGAAACACCATATATTTT
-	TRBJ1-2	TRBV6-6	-	CASSSNRVTYGYTF	TGTGCCAGCAGTTCAAACAGGGTTACCTATGGCTACACCTTC
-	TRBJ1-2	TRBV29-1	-	CSVEYGRGYTF	TGCAGCGTTGAATATGGGAGGGGCTACACCTTC
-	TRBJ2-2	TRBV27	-	CASSLLRWEEPGELFF	TGTGCCAGCAGTTTACTTAGGTGGGAGGAGCCCGGGGAGCTGTTTTTT
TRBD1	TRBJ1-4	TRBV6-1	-	CASSRRGQANEKLFF	TGTGCCAGCAGTCGCAGGGGGCAGGCTAATGAAAAACTGTTTTTT
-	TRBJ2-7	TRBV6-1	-	CASSEEGRTYEQYF	TGTGCCAGCAGTGAGGAGGGCCGCACCTACGAGCAGTACTTC
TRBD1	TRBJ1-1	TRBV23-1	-	CASSGRDRVVRRDTEAFF	TGCGCCAGCAGTGGCCGGGACAGGGTCGTCCGGAGGGACACTGAAGCTTTCTTT
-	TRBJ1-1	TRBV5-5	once	CASSLLGQNTEAFF	TGTGCCAGCAGCTTGTTGGGCCAGAACACTGAAGCTTTCTTT
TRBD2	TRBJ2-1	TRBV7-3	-	CASSRLAGGPSGNEQFF	TGTGCCAGCAGTCGACTAGCGGGAGGGCCTAGTGGCAATGAGCAGTTCTTC
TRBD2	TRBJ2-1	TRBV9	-	CASSAGLAGGLGYNEQFF	TGTGCCAGCAGCGCGGGACTAGCGGGAGGTCTAGGATACAATGAGCAGTTCTTC
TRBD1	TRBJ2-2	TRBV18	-	CASSPGVTGRAGELFF	TGTGCCAGCTCACCGGGGGTGACAGGGCGCGCCGGGGAGCTGTTTTTT
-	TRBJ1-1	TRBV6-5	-	CASSYREGLNTEAFF	TGTGCCAGCAGTTACAGGGAGGGGTTGAACACTGAAGCTTTCTTT
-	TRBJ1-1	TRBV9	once	CASSLSNTEAFF	TGTGCCAGCAGCCTTTCTAACACTGAAGCTTTCTTT
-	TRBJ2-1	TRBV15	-	CATSSGDNEQFF	TGTGCCACCAGCAGCGGTGATAATGAGCAGTTCTTC
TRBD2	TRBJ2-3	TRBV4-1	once	CASSHTPGLAGGTDTQYF	TGCGCCAGCAGCCATACCCCGGGACTAGCGGGAGGGACGGATACGCAGTATTTT
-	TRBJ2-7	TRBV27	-	CASSSRYEQYF	TGTGCCAGCAGTTCCCGCTACGAGCAGTACTTC
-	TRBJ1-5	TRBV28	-	CASREPRDTATQPQHF	TGTGCCAGCAGGGAACCTCGGGACACCGCCACTCAGCCCCAGCATTTT
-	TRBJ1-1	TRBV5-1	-	CASSLDRYTEAFF	TGCGCCAGCAGCTTGGACAGGTACACTGAAGCTTTCTTT
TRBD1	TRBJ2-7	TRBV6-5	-	CASSYLGQGSHEQYF	TGTGCCAGCAGTTACTTGGGACAGGGGAGCCACGAGCAGTACTTC
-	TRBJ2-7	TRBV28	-	CASSLARVLHEQYF	TGTGCCAGCAGTTTAGCCCGGGTACTCCACGAGCAGTACTTC
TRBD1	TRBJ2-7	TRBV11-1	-	CASTRTGPSYEQYF	TGTGCCAGCACCCGGACAGGGCCCTCCTACGAGCAGTACTTC
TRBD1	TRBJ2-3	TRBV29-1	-	CSASDRGIADTQYF	TGCAGCGCTTCGGACAGGGGGATCGCAGATACGCAGTATTTT
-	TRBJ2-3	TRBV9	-	CASSAQGSTDTQYF	TGTGCCAGCAGCGCACAGGGAAGCACAGATACGCAGTATTTT
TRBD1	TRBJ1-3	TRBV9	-	CASSVVTGGTGNTIYF	TGTGCCAGCAGCGTAGTGACAGGGGGCACTGGAAACACCATATATTTT
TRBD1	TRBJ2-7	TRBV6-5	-	CATTKGQGYEQYF	TGTGCCACCACGAAGGGACAGGGGTACGAGCAGTACTTC
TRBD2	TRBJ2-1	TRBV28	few	CASTLPGLRNYNEQFF	TGTGCCAGCACCCTCCCGGGACTAAGGAACTACAATGAGCAGTTCTTC
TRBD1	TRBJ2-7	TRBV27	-	CASSFSRGREQYF	TGTGCCAGCAGTTTCTCCAGGGGGCGCGAGCAGTACTTC
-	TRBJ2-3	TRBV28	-	CASGSGATSTDTQYF	TGTGCCAGCGGGAGCGGAGCGACTAGCACAGATACGCAGTATTTT
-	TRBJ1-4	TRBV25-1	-	CASSDPVTNEKLFF	TGTGCCAGCAGTGACCCCGTTACTAATGAAAAACTGTTTTTT
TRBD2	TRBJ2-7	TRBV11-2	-	CASSFGAGGVYEQYF	TGTGCCAGCAGCTTTGGGGCGGGAGGAGTCTACGAGCAGTACTTC
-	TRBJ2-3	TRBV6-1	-	CASSEFTGSTDTQYF	TGTGCCAGCAGTGAATTCACAGGGAGCACAGATACGCAGTATTTT
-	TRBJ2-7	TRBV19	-	CASSMGGGATYEQYF	TGTGCCAGTAGTATGGGAGGAGGGGCCACCTACGAGCAGTACTTC
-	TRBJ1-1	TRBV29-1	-	CSVQKTYDTEAFF	TGCAGCGTCCAAAAGACATACGACACTGAAGCTTTCTTT
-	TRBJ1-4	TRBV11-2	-	CASSPRSYGDEKLFF	TGTGCCAGCAGCCCGCGGTCTTATGGAGATGAAAAACTGTTTTTT
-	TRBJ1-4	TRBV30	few	CAWISGEKLFF	TGTGCCTGGATCAGTGGTGAAAAACTGTTTTTT
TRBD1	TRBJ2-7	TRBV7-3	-	CASSLGGPGTAYEQYF	TGTGCCAGCAGCTTAGGAGGCCCAGGGACAGCCTACGAGCAGTACTTC
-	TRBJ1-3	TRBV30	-	CAWSVRSGNTIYF	TGTGCCTGGAGTGTCCGCTCTGGAAACACCATATATTTT
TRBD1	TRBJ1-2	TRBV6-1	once	CASSDRTGVVAYGYTF	TGTGCCAGCAGTGATAGGACAGGGGTTGTTGCCTATGGCTACACCTTC
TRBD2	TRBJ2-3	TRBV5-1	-	CASGRLAGGPDTQYF	TGCGCCAGCGGAAGACTAGCGGGAGGGCCAGATACGCAGTATTTT
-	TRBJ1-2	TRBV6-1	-	CASSARVDGYTF	TGTGCCAGCAGTGCACGGGTCGATGGCTACACCTTC
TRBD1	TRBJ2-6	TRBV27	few	CASSSGQPGANVLTF	TGTGCCAGCAGTTCGGGACAGCCTGGGGCCAACGTCCTGACTTTC
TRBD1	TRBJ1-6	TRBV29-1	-	CSVRGTANSPLHF	TGCAGCGTGAGGGGGACAGCTAATTCACCCCTCCACTTT
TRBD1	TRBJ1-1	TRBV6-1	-	CASRITGDNTEAFF	TGTGCCAGCAGAATAACAGGGGATAACACTGAAGCTTTCTTT
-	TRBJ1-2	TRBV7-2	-	CASSLAGPYGYTF	TGTGCCAGCAGCTTAGCGGGCCCTTATGGCTACACCTTC
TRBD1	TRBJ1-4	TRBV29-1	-	CSVEKWDSVATNEKLFF	TGCAGCGTTGAAAAATGGGACAGCGTTGCAACTAATGAAAAACTGTTTTTT
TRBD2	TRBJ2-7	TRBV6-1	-	CASSGLGPGSYEQYF	TGTGCCAGCAGCGGACTAGGTCCCGGGTCCTACGAGCAGTACTTC
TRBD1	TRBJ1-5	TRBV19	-	CASKGQGAGQPQHF	TGTGCCAGTAAAGGACAGGGGGCGGGTCAGCCCCAGCATTTT
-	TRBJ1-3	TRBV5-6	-	CASSLQGLSGNTIYF	TGTGCCAGCAGCTTGCAGGGCCTCTCTGGAAACACCATATATTTT
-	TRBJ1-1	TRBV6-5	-	CASSYDGLGNTEAFF	TGTGCCAGCAGTTACGACGGCCTAGGGAACACTGAAGCTTTCTTT
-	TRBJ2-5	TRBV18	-	CASATGTGAQETQYF	TGTGCCAGCGCAACCGGGACGGGAGCACAAGAGACCCAGTACTTC
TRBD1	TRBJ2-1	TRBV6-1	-	CASSDQGASVEQFF	TGTGCCAGCAGTGATCAGGGGGCGTCGGTTGAGCAGTTCTTC